The 9 T cell receptor beta chains reported below all come from one sample, sequenced in a study of T cell responses to AZD1222 COVID-19 vaccine (dated by TCRdb to the early 2020s). The protocol used for the library was the immunoSEQ multiplex PCR assay. Here the immuneACCESS table is served through TCRdb, limited to in-frame sequences with V and J called. Missing clones are a known gap in these copies; in checked studies unresolved V genes cover under half, and the rest lacks a known reason. The sample includes about 96,000 clones, with 89% observed a single time. The top ten hold 1.6% of the sample. What the time point label conveys for this sample: baseline before first vaccination. This specimen was peripheral blood, taken on day 0 of AZD1222 vaccination. The origin of the receptors is an adult in good health.

The chain is built from TRBV5-8 and TRBJ2-1; the D gene is possibly TRBD2 (6 bases). V was pared by 1 base and J by 8 bases, with 16 bases between. The CDR3 is made up of 15 amino acids. From germline, CDR1 is SGHTS and CDR2 YDEGEE. This chain's CDR3 is CASSLLGGVADEQFF. CDR3 DNA: TGTGCCAGCAGCTTGCTGGGAGGTGTTGCCGATGAGCAGTTCTTC.

The chain uses TRBV5-1 and TRBJ2-5; D not resolved. From germline, CDR1 is SGHRS and CDR2 YFSETQ. V lost 5 bases to trimming and J lost 1 base, with 15 bases between them. The CDR3 is 15 amino acids. CDR3 bases: TGCGCCAGCAGACCTTCCGGACGGATCCAAGAGACCCAGTACTTC. It yields the protein CASRPSGRIQETQYF. Based on the CDR3 plus reference TRBV5-1 and TRBJ2-5, the full variable domain is KAGVTQTPRYLIKTRGQQVTLSCSPISGHRSVSWYQQTPGQGLQFLFEYFSETQRNKGNFPGRFSGRQFSNSRSEMNVSTLELGDSALYLCASRPSGRIQETQYFGPGTRLLVL.

This clone was seen a single time. The chain couples TRBV28 to TRBJ1-2; TRBD1 agrees at 7 bases. This CDR3 is 13 amino acids long. From germline, CDR1 is MDHEN and CDR2 SYDVKM. The trim removed 6 bases at V and 5 bases at J, leaving 6 bases unmatched. The CDR3 coding sequence is TGTGCCAGCAGGAAGGACAGGAGGTATGGCTACACCTTC. Protein sequence: CASRKDRRYGYTF.

J is TRBJ2-3 and V is TRBV4-2, with unresolved D. The CDR3 has 14 amino acids. The V gene's germline CDR1 is LGHNA and CDR2 YNFKEQ. The germline V and J ends were trimmed by 6 bases and 3 bases, with 13 bases remaining between them. CDR3: CASSPGHGTDTQYF. The CDR3 DNA sequence: TGTGCCAGCAGTCCTGGTCATGGGACAGATACGCAGTATTTT.

The chain links TRBV18 to TRBJ1-1; D possibly corresponds to TRBD1 (5 bases). The germline CDR1 and CDR2 sequences are KGHSH and LQKENI. CDR3 length equals 13 residues. The V and J ends lost 2 bases and 4 bases respectively, with 8 bases between them. For the CDR3, the DNA is TGTGCCAGCTCACCAACAGGAATCACTGAAGCTTTCTTT. It specifies CASSPTGITEAFF.

The J gene is TRBJ1-5, the V gene TRBV5-1; D uncertain. V lost 2 bases to trimming and J lost 2 bases, with 11 bases between them. The germline CDR1 and CDR2 sequences are SGHRS and YFSETQ. The CDR3 is 15 amino acids. DNA for the CDR3: TGCGCCAGCAGCTTATCGGGTTATGGCAATCAGCCCCAGCATTTT. It specifies CASSLSGYGNQPQHF.

This clone was recorded many times. The chain carries TRBV10-3 and TRBJ2-1; 9 bases align to TRBD2. The CDR3 consists of 17 residues. Germline CDR1 reads ENHRY; CDR2 reads SYGVKD. The J segment lost 3 bases and the V segment lost 0 bases, leaving 6 bases of the junction unmatched. This CDR3 reads CAISESMASGDYNEQFF. The CDR3, as DNA: TGTGCCATCAGTGAGTCGATGGCTAGCGGGGACTACAATGAGCAGTTCTTC.

J is TRBJ1-2 and V is TRBV19; D is unresolved. Trimming left V 4 bases short and J 6 bases short, with 18 bases between. The CDR3 contains 15 residues. CDR1 and CDR2 (germline): LNHDA, SQIVND (reference sequence). CDR3 nucleotides: TGTGCCAGTAGTACATTCGGGCAGAGCGATAATGGCTACACCTTC. Protein product: CASSTFGQSDNGYTF.

This clone came up once. The chain has TRBV10-3 and TRBJ2-1; D tentatively fits TRBD1 or TRBD2 (5 bases each). Trimming pared 6 bases from V and 5 bases from J, leaving 11 bases between. Germline V gives CDR1 ENHRY, CDR2 SYGVKD. The CDR3 has 13 residues. Here the CDR3 DNA reads TGTGCCATCAGCCCGGGACGGGACAATGAGCAGTTCTTC. Its translation: CAISPGRDNEQFF.